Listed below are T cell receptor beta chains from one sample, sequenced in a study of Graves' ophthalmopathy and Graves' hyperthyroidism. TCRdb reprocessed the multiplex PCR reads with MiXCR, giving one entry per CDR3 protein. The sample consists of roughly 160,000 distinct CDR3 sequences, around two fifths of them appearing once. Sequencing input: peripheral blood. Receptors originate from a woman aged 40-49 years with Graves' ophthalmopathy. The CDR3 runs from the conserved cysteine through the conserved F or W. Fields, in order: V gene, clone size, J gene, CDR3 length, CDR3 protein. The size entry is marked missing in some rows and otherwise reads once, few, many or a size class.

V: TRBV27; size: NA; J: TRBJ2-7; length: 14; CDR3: CASNWLGRSYEQYF
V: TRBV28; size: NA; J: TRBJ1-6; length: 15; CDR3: CASSFTGAANWALHF
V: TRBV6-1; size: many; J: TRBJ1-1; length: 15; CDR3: CASSTSGFGWTEAFF
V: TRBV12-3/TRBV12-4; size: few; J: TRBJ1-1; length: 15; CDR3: CASSFFGQGDTEAFF
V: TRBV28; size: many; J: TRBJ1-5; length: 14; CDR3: CASSDGRAWQPQHF
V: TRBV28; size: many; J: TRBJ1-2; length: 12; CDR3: CASSTPNYGYTF
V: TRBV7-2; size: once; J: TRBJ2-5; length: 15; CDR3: CATARGESRVKTQYF
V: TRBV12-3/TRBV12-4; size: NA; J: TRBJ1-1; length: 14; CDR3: CASSLQGKRTEAFF
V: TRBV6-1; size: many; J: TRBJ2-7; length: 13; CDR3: CASRRQGMDEQYF
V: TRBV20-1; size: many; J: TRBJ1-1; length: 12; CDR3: CSARGRGFEAFF
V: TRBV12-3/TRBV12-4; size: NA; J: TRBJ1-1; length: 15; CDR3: CAIAGWGPMNTEAFF
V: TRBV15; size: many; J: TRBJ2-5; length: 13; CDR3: CATGMADRETQYF
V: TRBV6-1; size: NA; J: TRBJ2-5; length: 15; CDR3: CASSRAGGSEETQYF
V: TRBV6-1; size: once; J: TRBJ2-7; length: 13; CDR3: CASSETGAYEQYF
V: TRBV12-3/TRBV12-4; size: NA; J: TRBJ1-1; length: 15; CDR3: CASSLVAGADTEAFF
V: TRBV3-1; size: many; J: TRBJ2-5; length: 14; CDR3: CASSQDLGGETQYF
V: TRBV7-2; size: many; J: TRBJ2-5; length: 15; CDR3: CASSLVFSRGETQYF
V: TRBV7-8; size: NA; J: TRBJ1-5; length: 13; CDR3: CASSFSPNQPQHF
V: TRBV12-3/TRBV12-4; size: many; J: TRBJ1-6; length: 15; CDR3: CASSLAGTVNSPLHF
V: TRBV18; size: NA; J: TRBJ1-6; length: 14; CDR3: CASSPRTDNSPLHF
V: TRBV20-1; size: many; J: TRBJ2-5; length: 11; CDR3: CSPRGPETQYF
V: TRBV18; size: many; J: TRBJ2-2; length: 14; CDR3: CASSPPTSTGELFF
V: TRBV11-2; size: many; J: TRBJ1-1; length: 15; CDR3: CASSRITGANTEAFF
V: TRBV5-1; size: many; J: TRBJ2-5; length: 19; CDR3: CASSLKATSGRGSQETQYF
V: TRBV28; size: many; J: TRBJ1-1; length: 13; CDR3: CASSLYPVTEAFF
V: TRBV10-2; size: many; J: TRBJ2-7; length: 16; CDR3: CASSRGLAGGTYKQYF
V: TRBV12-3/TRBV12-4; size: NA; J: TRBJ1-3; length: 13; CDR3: CASSAHRGNTIYF
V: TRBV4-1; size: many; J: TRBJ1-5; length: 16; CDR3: CASSQVFTGVNQPQHF
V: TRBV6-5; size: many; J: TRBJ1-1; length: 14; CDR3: CASSQDGANTEAFF
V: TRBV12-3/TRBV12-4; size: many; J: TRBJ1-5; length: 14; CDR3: CASSLTGQGQPQHF
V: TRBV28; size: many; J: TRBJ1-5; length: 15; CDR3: CASSLQGGSNQPQHF
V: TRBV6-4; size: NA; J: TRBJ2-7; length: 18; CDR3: CASSPQGASSGTSYEQYF
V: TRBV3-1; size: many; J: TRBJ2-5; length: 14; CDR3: CASSQDPGPETQYF
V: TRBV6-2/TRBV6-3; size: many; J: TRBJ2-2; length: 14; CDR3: CASSYWQYTGELFF
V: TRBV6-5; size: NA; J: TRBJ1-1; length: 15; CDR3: CASSYSTGLDTEAFF